The entry below describes one T cell receptor (beta chain). This CDR3 is built from 16 residues. Unmatched junction bases numbered 4, after V lost 4 bases and J lost 5 bases. Germline V gene lookup returns CDR1 SGHDN and CDR2 FVKESK. The data derive from a study of blood T cell repertoires in COVID-19. In the study overall: Sites across the United States, Italy and Spain contributed samples from acute and convalescent COVID-19. The cDNA or gDNA used as material had been derived from T cells, B-cell-depleted T cells, or PBMCs.

In the authors' workflow: It was from reference gene primer amplification that nucleated cell counts were estimated. The protocol was immunoSEQ multiplex PCR, while the TCRdb copy is restricted to in-frame clones and leaves out a portion. V and J calls and clone size come straight from that table; D and trimming were deduced from the DNA. The sample lists 60,000 to 90,000 clones, 70% to 90% seen once, with approximately 4.9% in the top ten. The source of this sequence is a woman older than 75 with active or convalescent COVID-19. The specimen sequenced was peripheral blood. The V and J genes are TRBV14 and TRBJ2-3; 15 positions match TRBD2. The CDR3 here is CASSPRTSGRGDTQYF. CDR3 nucleotide sequence: TGTGCCAGCAGCCCGCGGACTAGCGGGAGGGGAGATACGCAGTATTTT.